A selection of T cell receptor beta chains follows, all from one sample in a study of PD-1 blockade in classical Hodgkin lymphoma. Using immunoSEQ multiplex PCR, the repertoire was profiled, and TCRdb retains in-frame clones only, with some absent. The sample includes tens of thousands of clones, approximately 90% of them seen just once. Sample: peripheral blood mononuclear cells (PBMCs). These receptors all stem from a human donor with classical Hodgkin lymphoma. Each CDR3 is given with its conserved first and last residue.

J gene	V gene	CDR3 protein
TRBJ2-2	TRBV7-3	CASSPRMAGELFF
TRBJ1-2	TRBV20-1	CSASAGVGYTF
TRBJ2-5	TRBV9	CASSVWGGETQYF
TRBJ2-3	TRBV7-9	CASSSALQGILTDTQYF
TRBJ1-1	TRBV18	CASSPISTEAFF
TRBJ1-1	TRBV2	CAAGIGDTEAFF
TRBJ2-5	TRBV6-1	CASSEVGTGVRQETQYF
TRBJ2-3	TRBV4-2	CASSQKPSLAGGTDTQYF
TRBJ2-6	TRBV6-6	CASRLQRQAGANVLTF
TRBJ1-2	TRBV7-2	CASSLTQGSHGYTF
TRBJ1-2	TRBV5-1	CASSTGPIQSNYGYTF
TRBJ1-3	TRBV6-1	CASSEDRGNTIYF
TRBJ1-5	TRBV19	CASSIIAGNSNQPQHF
TRBJ2-5	TRBV11-2	CASSERSGSGETQYF
TRBJ2-3	TRBV19	CASSITDTQYF
TRBJ1-2	TRBV6-6	CASSKTGANGYTF
TRBJ2-5	TRBV5-1	CASSLRTVEQETQYF
TRBJ1-2	TRBV18	CASSPMGHLIGNYGYTF
TRBJ1-2	TRBV7-9	CASTQSVTDHYGYTF
TRBJ2-6	TRBV5-8	CASSLEGSGANVLTF
TRBJ2-7	TRBV11-2	CASSSGQSVTGQYF
TRBJ2-5	TRBV28	CASSRSGRRETQYF
TRBJ1-1	TRBV11-3	CASSFTANTEAFF
TRBJ2-7	TRBV28	CASRRLAGAYEQYF
TRBJ2-3	TRBV19	CASSIDLDSDSTDTQYF
TRBJ1-1	TRBV30	CAWRENRVGAFF
TRBJ1-2	TRBV6-1	CASSKSSGVGGYTF
TRBJ1-1	TRBV9	CASSVGQLNTEAFF
TRBJ2-5	TRBV5-6	CASSLEASGWKETQYF
TRBJ1-1	TRBV5-4	CASSLTGGGTEAFF
TRBJ1-1	TRBV28	CASSLWEANTEAFF
TRBJ2-5	TRBV4-1	CASRLPVVGLRTETQYF
TRBJ1-5	TRBV4-1	CASSPGHYQPQHF